The T cell receptor (beta chain) under discussion was sequenced for a study of cytomegalovirus exposure and HLA in healthy donors. Findings and limits, study-wide: Among immune exposure information, only CMV serostatus was available. An analysis was carried out later, and it reportedly showed fewer N-insertions in an Asian-associated ancestry cluster than the 666-donor mean. It was shown in a later analysis that HLA-associated TCR beta chains were more clonally expanded than other, equally common chains.

For this clone: The target antigen is unknown.

V shed 5 bases and J 5 bases; nucleotides not matched to a gene: 12. The CDR3 sequence is 15 residues long. CDR1 and CDR2 (germline): MNHNY, SVGAGI (reference sequence). The primer mix had 60 Vbeta and 13 Jbeta primers. Method: immunoSEQ multiplex PCR; TCRdb's copy keeps in-frame clones and lacks some. The sample records about 160,000 clones, around 77% being singletons. The gene calls are TRBV6-6 and TRBJ2-7, with TRBD2 matching over 7 bases. Sequences were obtained from PBMCs. The receptor's source is a woman in her forties in good health and CMV-seronegative. The CDR3 spells CASSRTSIGRDEQYF. CDR3 bases: TGTGCCAGCAGTAGGACTAGTATCGGTCGGGACGAGCAGTACTTC.